This record covers a single T cell receptor beta chain. Its matching antigen is unknown. The germline V gene encodes CDR1 SGHTA and CDR2 FQGTGA. This CDR3 region has 18 residues. Trimming left V 1 base short and J 0 bases short, with 13 bases between. The source of the sample is a study of cytomegalovirus exposure and HLA in healthy donors. Study at large: The roughly 120 million unique TCR beta sequences, from about 190 million T cells, were found by an earlier analysis. Overall study findings and caveats: Association with HLA alleles at 0.05 false discovery rate was found for 15,000 to 20,000 TCR beta sequences in a later analysis. Later analysis suggested most CMV-associated TCR beta chains were HLA-restricted. Prior analysis indicated that the majority of TCR beta V segments exhibited productivity approximately 87% or approximately 30% of the time.

The primer mix had 60 Vbeta and 13 Jbeta primers. TCRdb keeps only in-frame clones here, not all; method: immunoSEQ multiplex PCR. The sample lists about 200,000 clones; approximately 78% were seen once. Sequencing was done on a sample of PBMCs. This sequence was found in a woman between 35 and 50 years old in good health and CMV-seronegative. V usage is TRBV7-3 and J usage is TRBJ2-6; possibly TRBD2 for D (7 bases). Here the CDR3 DNA reads TGTGCCAGCAGCTTAAGGGGGGGCGCGGGCTCTGGGGCCAACGTCCTGACTTTC. Its protein product is CASSLRGGAGSGANVLTF.